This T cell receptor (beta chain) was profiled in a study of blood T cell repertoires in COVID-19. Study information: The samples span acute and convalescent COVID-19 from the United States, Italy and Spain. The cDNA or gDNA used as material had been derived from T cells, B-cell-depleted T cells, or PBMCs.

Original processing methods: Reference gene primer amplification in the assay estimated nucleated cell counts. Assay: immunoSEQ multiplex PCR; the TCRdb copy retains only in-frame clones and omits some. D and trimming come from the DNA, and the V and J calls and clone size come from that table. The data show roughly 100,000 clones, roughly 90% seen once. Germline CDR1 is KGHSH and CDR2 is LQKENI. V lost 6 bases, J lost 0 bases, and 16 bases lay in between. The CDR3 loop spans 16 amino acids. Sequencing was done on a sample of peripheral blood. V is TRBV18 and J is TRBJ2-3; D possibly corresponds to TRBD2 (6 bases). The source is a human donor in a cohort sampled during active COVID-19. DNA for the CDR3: TGTGCCAGCTCGCAAATGACTAGAGAAAGCACAGATACGCAGTATTTT. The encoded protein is CASSQMTRESTDTQYF.